A selection of T cell receptor beta chains follows, all from one sample in a study of CD8 T cells in ankylosing spondylitis. TCRdb recomputed calls from the 5' RACE reads with MiXCR, one row per CDR3 protein. Among under 950,000 distinct CDR3 sequences listed, around 20% were seen once. Sequenced sample: blood, either unsorted or a sorted T cell fraction (not recorded which). These receptors all stem from a male donor with ankylosing spondylitis. CDR3s include the opening cysteine and the closing phenylalanine or tryptophan. D genes are given only for firm matches. Clone sizes are given selectively: once, few, many, or a class where the clone is expanded.

clone_size: NA; d_call: NA; v_call: TRBV7-9; j_call: TRBJ2-3; cdr3_nt: TGTGCCAGCAGCTTTTACTCACCCACCACAGATACGCAGTATTTT; cdr3_aa: CASSFYSPTTDTQYF
clone_size: few; d_call: NA; v_call: TRBV3-1; j_call: TRBJ1-2; cdr3_nt: TGTGCCAGCAGCCAAGATCGGGGCAGCTATGGCTACACCTTC; cdr3_aa: CASSQDRGSYGYTF
clone_size: NA; d_call: NA; v_call: TRBV5-1; j_call: TRBJ2-2; cdr3_nt: TGCGCCAGCAGCATTAGCGGGAACACCGGGGAGCTGTTTTTT; cdr3_aa: CASSISGNTGELFF
clone_size: few; d_call: TRBD1; v_call: TRBV9; j_call: TRBJ2-3; cdr3_nt: TGTGCCAGCAGCGCAAGACAGGGGGCTGGGACAGATACGCAGTATTTT; cdr3_aa: CASSARQGAGTDTQYF
clone_size: many; d_call: NA; v_call: TRBV6-1; j_call: TRBJ2-3; cdr3_nt: TGTGCCAGCAGTGAAGATATAGGGGGCACAGATACGCAGTATTTT; cdr3_aa: CASSEDIGGTDTQYF
clone_size: NA; d_call: NA; v_call: TRBV7-2; j_call: TRBJ2-5; cdr3_nt: TGTGCCAGCAGCTTAGACAGGATAGAGACCCAGTACTTC; cdr3_aa: CASSLDRIETQYF
clone_size: few; d_call: TRBD2; v_call: TRBV6-1; j_call: TRBJ2-2; cdr3_nt: TGTGCCAGCAGTGCCCTAGCGGTCATCACCGGGGAGCTGTTTTTT; cdr3_aa: CASSALAVITGELFF
clone_size: NA; d_call: TRBD2; v_call: TRBV7-3; j_call: TRBJ2-1; cdr3_nt: TGTGCCAGCAGCAAGCCCTCTCTAGCGGGGGGGCGTAATGAGCAGTTCTTC; cdr3_aa: CASSKPSLAGGRNEQFF
clone_size: few; d_call: NA; v_call: TRBV20-1; j_call: TRBJ2-5; cdr3_nt: TGCAGTGCTAACACAGGGTGGAGAGGGGAGACCCAGTACTTC; cdr3_aa: CSANTGWRGETQYF
clone_size: NA; d_call: NA; v_call: TRBV12-3/TRBV12-4; j_call: TRBJ2-7; cdr3_nt: TGTGCCAGCAGTTTGGTAGGGAGTTCGGGTGAGCAGTACTTC; cdr3_aa: CASSLVGSSGEQYF
clone_size: few; d_call: TRBD2; v_call: TRBV12-5; j_call: TRBJ2-1; cdr3_nt: TGTGCTAGTGCCCCCACTCAAGGGAGGGCCTACAATGAGCAGTTCTTC; cdr3_aa: CASAPTQGRAYNEQFF
clone_size: NA; d_call: NA; v_call: TRBV6-1; j_call: TRBJ2-1; cdr3_nt: TGTGCCAGCAGTGAAGATGCCCACAATGAGCAGTTCTTC; cdr3_aa: CASSEDAHNEQFF
clone_size: NA; d_call: NA; v_call: TRBV12-3/TRBV12-4; j_call: TRBJ2-7; cdr3_nt: TGTGCCAGCAGGGACCACCGGGACCTCTCCTACGAGCAGTACTTC; cdr3_aa: CASRDHRDLSYEQYF
clone_size: NA; d_call: NA; v_call: TRBV25-1; j_call: TRBJ2-1; cdr3_nt: TGTGCCAGCAGTGACCCTCTAAGGGAGCAGTTCTTC; cdr3_aa: CASSDPLREQFF
clone_size: NA; d_call: TRBD2; v_call: TRBV9; j_call: TRBJ2-1; cdr3_nt: TGTGCCAGCAGCGTAGCGGCGGGGGGGCATTACAATGAGCAGTTCTTC; cdr3_aa: CASSVAAGGHYNEQFF
clone_size: NA; d_call: NA; v_call: TRBV12-3/TRBV12-4; j_call: TRBJ1-5; cdr3_nt: TGTGCCAGCAGTCTGGGGCGTCAGAACAATCAGCCCCAGCATTTT; cdr3_aa: CASSLGRQNNQPQHF
clone_size: few; d_call: NA; v_call: TRBV6-1; j_call: TRBJ1-1; cdr3_nt: TGTGCCAGCATCTCTGACGGAAACACTGAAGCTTTCTTT; cdr3_aa: CASISDGNTEAFF
clone_size: many; d_call: NA; v_call: TRBV29-1; j_call: TRBJ1-2; cdr3_nt: TGCAGCGTTGGGCCCGGGACTAACTATGGCTACACCTTC; cdr3_aa: CSVGPGTNYGYTF
clone_size: NA; d_call: NA; v_call: TRBV12-3/TRBV12-4; j_call: TRBJ2-7; cdr3_nt: TGTGCCAGCGGGCGGACAGACTCCTACGAGCAGTACTTC; cdr3_aa: CASGRTDSYEQYF
clone_size: NA; d_call: NA; v_call: TRBV27; j_call: TRBJ2-5; cdr3_nt: TGTGCCAGCAGCTTATCGGTCGGTTCCGAGACCCAGTACTTC; cdr3_aa: CASSLSVGSETQYF
clone_size: NA; d_call: TRBD2; v_call: TRBV27; j_call: TRBJ2-1; cdr3_nt: TGTGCCAGCAGTTCCCTTAGCGGGGAAGTCCACAATGAGCAGTTCTTC; cdr3_aa: CASSSLSGEVHNEQFF
clone_size: few; d_call: NA; v_call: TRBV29-1; j_call: TRBJ1-1; cdr3_nt: TGCAGCGGTCGACGGGTATTGAACACTGAAGCTTTCTTT; cdr3_aa: CSGRRVLNTEAFF
clone_size: NA; d_call: NA; v_call: TRBV7-3; j_call: TRBJ2-2; cdr3_nt: TGTGCCAGCAGCTTAACGAGTGGGGAGGCCGGGGAGCTGTTTTTT; cdr3_aa: CASSLTSGEAGELFF
clone_size: NA; d_call: TRBD2; v_call: TRBV5-1; j_call: TRBJ2-1; cdr3_nt: TGCGCCAGCAGCCCCGGGACTAGCGGGAGGACACATGAGCAGTTCTTC; cdr3_aa: CASSPGTSGRTHEQFF
clone_size: few; d_call: NA; v_call: TRBV20-1; j_call: TRBJ1-4; cdr3_nt: TGCAGTGCAAGAGCAGGGGTTGTGGTGGAAAAACTGTTTTTT; cdr3_aa: CSARAGVVVEKLFF
clone_size: NA; d_call: TRBD1; v_call: TRBV2; j_call: TRBJ2-7; cdr3_nt: TGTGCCACGAGACCGGGACAGGGGGCCTACGAGCAGTACTTC; cdr3_aa: CATRPGQGAYEQYF
clone_size: few; d_call: NA; v_call: TRBV6-5; j_call: TRBJ1-1; cdr3_nt: TGTGCCAGCAGTTACAGTCAGAACATGAACACTGAAGCTTTCTTT; cdr3_aa: CASSYSQNMNTEAFF
clone_size: few; d_call: NA; v_call: TRBV11-2; j_call: TRBJ1-2; cdr3_nt: TGTGCCAGCAGCTTAGATCTAGGTAGGGCCGTGGATGGCTACACCTTC; cdr3_aa: CASSLDLGRAVDGYTF
clone_size: NA; d_call: TRBD2; v_call: TRBV4-2; j_call: TRBJ2-2; cdr3_nt: TGTGCCAGCAGCCAAGATCGGGGACTACAGGCCGGGGAGCTGTTTTTT; cdr3_aa: CASSQDRGLQAGELFF
clone_size: NA; d_call: TRBD1; v_call: TRBV29-1; j_call: TRBJ2-7; cdr3_nt: TGCAGCGTTGAAGATAGAGACAGGGACCACGAGCAGTACTTC; cdr3_aa: CSVEDRDRDHEQYF
clone_size: few; d_call: NA; v_call: TRBV4-1; j_call: TRBJ2-1; cdr3_nt: TGCGCCAGCAGCCAGGAGGGGAGGTCCTACAATGAGCAGTTCTTC; cdr3_aa: CASSQEGRSYNEQFF
clone_size: NA; d_call: TRBD2; v_call: TRBV5-4; j_call: TRBJ2-1; cdr3_nt: TGTGCCAGCAGCTTGACGGCGGGAGGGAATGAGCAGTTCTTC; cdr3_aa: CASSLTAGGNEQFF
clone_size: few; d_call: NA; v_call: TRBV12-3/TRBV12-4; j_call: TRBJ2-1; cdr3_nt: TGTGCCAGCAGTTTTTCTGGCGTCCATGAGCAGTTCTTC; cdr3_aa: CASSFSGVHEQFF
clone_size: NA; d_call: NA; v_call: TRBV3-1; j_call: TRBJ2-4; cdr3_nt: TGTGCCAGCAGCCAAGACGGAAAGCGGAACAAAAACATTCAGTACTTC; cdr3_aa: CASSQDGKRNKNIQYF
clone_size: NA; d_call: TRBD1; v_call: TRBV4-1; j_call: TRBJ2-5; cdr3_nt: TGCGCCAGCAGCCCCCTGGACAGGGGTCCTCAAGAGACCCAGTACTTC; cdr3_aa: CASSPLDRGPQETQYF
clone_size: NA; d_call: TRBD2; v_call: TRBV7-9; j_call: TRBJ2-7; cdr3_nt: TGTGCCAGCGGCGGGGGGGCCTACGAGCAGTACTTC; cdr3_aa: CASGGGAYEQYF
clone_size: NA; d_call: NA; v_call: TRBV9; j_call: TRBJ2-1; cdr3_nt: TGTGCCAGCAGCGGGCTCCCGGGTCTGCCCTACAATGAGCAGTTCTTC; cdr3_aa: CASSGLPGLPYNEQFF